This TCR beta chain was observed in a study of neurological immune-mediated disorders (dated 2019 in TCRdb). With respect to the entire study: Peripheral blood TCR-beta repertoires from patients with HTLV-I-associated myelopathy (HAM/TSP), patients with multiple sclerosis, and healthy controls were compared in the study using UMI-based sequencing. Longitudinal samples, technical triplicates and paired sorted CD4+ and CD8+ T-cell subsets, alongside PBMC samples, were included among the approximately 110 TCR-beta libraries. The cohort comprised roughly 70 subjects: about 14 HAM/TSP patients, approximately 34 multiple sclerosis patients and 20 healthy controls. What the study reported, not specific to this receptor: No identical CDR3 amino acid sequences were found to be shared among expanded clones across subjects, suggesting that TCR-beta repertoires were private in all groups. TCR clonal expansion was highest in HAM/TSP patients and lowest in MS patients, with MS patients falling below even healthy controls.

To synthesize cDNA, template-switch 5'RACE was performed with a primer carrying a 10-nucleotide random unique molecular identifier so that each TCR transcript was tagged. Each sequencing run produced over 190 million TCR-beta sequences covering 15-18 subjects. The RNeasy kit was used to extract total RNA. The KAPA Real-time Library Amplification kit was used to amplify TCR-beta VDJ regions with primers targeting the TCR constant region and the 5'RACE anchor. A first PCR added sample indexes and Illumina adaptors, after which a second PCR increased the library yield. After Ampure bead purification, the TCR product of roughly 650 bp was size-selected on a 2% E-gel SizeSelection system. Before pooling, libraries had their quality checked on a Bioanalyzer, their concentration measured with Qubit, and their quantity determined with the Kapa Library Quantification kit. Libraries were sequenced paired-end 2 x 150 bp on an Illumina HiSeq 2500. To increase sequence diversity, roughly 25-31% phiX was spiked into each library pool. Processing in the source paper ran as follows. The quality-filtered reads were processed with the UMI-based MiGEC pipeline, whose error correction step removed more than 80% of the raw TCR sequences. VDJ genes were aligned to IMGT germline references, and each clonotype was defined by a unique CDR3 amino acid sequence together with V-J genes. VDJtools evaluated clonal expansion, Shannon diversity and CDR3 relatedness (CalcPairwiseDistances, ClusterSamples); CLCbio workbench built phylogenetic trees. A clone was classed as expanded if it had 8 or more unique UMIs, a cutoff based on coefficient-of-variation modelling across technical triplicates. Using fastp trimming at Q25 and MiXCR clonotype assembly, TCRdb reanalyzed the public sequencing data and kept in-frame beta chains. Every entry covers one CDR3 protein and lists the most common genes and DNA from its rows. TCRdb, not the authors, supplied the V and J calls. The sample yields around 46,000 distinct CDR3 sequences; roughly 26% were counted once. Roughly a quarter of the sample belongs to the ten largest clones.

This clonotype came up a few times. The antigen it binds to is not known. Qualities for individual bases were not recorded, and no much larger clone is one base off. Deletion took 6 bases off V and 5 bases off J, with a span of 11 bases between the germline ends. Based on the germline V gene, the CDR1 and CDR2 sequences are MNHEY and SVGEGT. The CDR3 runs 13 residues from the cysteine to the phenylalanine. Kept here is only the CDR3 DNA, which spans 39 bases and is read in frame from base 1. The healthy controls were volunteers from blood banks in Maryland, USA. For unsorted PBMC libraries, 2 million PBMCs were used after storage in RNAlater at -80 degrees C until RNA extraction. Peripheral blood was subjected to Ficoll-Hypaque density gradient centrifugation to isolate PBMCs, which were then cryopreserved in liquid nitrogen.

This TCR came from a woman in her seventies in good health. Sequenced: PBMCs. The V gene is TRBV6-2 or TRBV6-3 and the J gene is TRBJ1-5; too little of a D gene remains to name it. The CDR3 in this case is CASRQLIHQPQHF. The DNA reads as follows: TGTGCCAGCAGACAGTTAATCCATCAGCCCCAGCATTTT.